The source of this T cell receptor (beta chain) is a study of blood T cell repertoires in COVID-19. Some clones are missing from TCRdb's copy, which holds only in-frame ones; the method was immunoSEQ multiplex PCR. The table lists 130,000 or so clones, approximately 88% of them singletons. Trimming took 9 bases from V and 8 from J; bases not matched to a gene: 11. The CDR3 length is 13 residues. The germline gives CDR1 SNHLY, CDR2 FYNNEI. V and J are TRBV2 and TRBJ1-2, with 8 bases matching TRBD1. This receptor was identified in a man between 60 and 70 years old with acute or convalescent COVID-19. Input material: peripheral blood. The CDR3 protein is CASTRQGPEGYTF. In DNA, the CDR3 is TGTGCCAGTACCCGACAGGGGCCGGAGGGCTACACCTTC. Full variable domain (rest looked up from reference TRBV2 and TRBJ1-2): EPEVTQTPSHQVTQMGQEVILRCVPISNHLYFYWYRQILGQKVEFLVSFYNNEISEKSEIFDDQFSVERPDGSNFTLKIRSTKLEDSAMYFCASTRQGPEGYTFGSGTRLTVV.